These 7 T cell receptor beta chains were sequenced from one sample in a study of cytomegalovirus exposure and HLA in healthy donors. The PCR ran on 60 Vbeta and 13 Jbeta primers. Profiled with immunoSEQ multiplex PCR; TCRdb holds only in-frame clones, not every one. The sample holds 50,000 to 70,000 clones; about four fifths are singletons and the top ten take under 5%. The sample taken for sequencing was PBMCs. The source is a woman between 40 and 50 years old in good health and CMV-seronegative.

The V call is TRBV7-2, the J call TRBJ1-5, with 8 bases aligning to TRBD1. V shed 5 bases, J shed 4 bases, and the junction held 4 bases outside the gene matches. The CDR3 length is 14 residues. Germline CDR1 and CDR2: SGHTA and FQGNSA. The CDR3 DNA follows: TGTGCCAGCAGCACCCGACAGGGGAATCAGCCCCAGCATTTT. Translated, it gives CASSTRQGNQPQHF.

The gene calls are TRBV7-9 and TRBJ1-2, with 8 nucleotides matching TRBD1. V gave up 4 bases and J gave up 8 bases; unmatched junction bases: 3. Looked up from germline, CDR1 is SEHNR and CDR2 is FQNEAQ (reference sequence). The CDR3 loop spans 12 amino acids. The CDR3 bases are TGTGCCAGCAGCTCCGGGACAGGAGGCTACACCTTC. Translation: CASSSGTGGYTF.

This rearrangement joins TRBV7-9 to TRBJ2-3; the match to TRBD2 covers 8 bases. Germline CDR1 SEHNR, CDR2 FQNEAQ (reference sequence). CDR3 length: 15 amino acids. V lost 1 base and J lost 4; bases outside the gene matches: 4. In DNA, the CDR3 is TGTGCCAGCAGCTTAGTTGCGGGGGGCCCAGATACGCAGTATTTT. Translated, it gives CASSLVAGGPDTQYF.

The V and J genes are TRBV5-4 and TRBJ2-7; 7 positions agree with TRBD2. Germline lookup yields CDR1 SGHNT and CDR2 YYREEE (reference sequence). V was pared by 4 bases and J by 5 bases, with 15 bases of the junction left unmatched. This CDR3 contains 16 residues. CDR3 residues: CASSRGASGLRNEQYF. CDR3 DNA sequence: TGTGCCAGCAGCCGAGGGGCTAGCGGCCTCAGGAACGAGCAGTACTTC.

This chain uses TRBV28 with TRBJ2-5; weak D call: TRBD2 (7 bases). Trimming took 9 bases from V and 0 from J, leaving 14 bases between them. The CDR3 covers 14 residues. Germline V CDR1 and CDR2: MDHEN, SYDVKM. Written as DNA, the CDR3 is TGTGCCAGTACCCCGCGGGGGCACCAAGAGACCCAGTACTTC. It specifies CASTPRGHQETQYF.

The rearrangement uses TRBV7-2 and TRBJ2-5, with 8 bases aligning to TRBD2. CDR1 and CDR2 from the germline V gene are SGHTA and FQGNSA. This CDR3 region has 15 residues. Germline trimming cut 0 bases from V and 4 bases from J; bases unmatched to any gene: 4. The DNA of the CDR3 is TGTGCCAGCAGCTTAGCGCGGGGACTAGTAGAGACCCAGTACTTC. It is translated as CASSLARGLVETQYF.

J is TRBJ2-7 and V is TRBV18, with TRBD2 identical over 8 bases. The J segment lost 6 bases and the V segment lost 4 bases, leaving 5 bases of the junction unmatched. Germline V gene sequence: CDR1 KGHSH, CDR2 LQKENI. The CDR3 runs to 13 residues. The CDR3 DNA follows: TGTGCCAGCTCACTGAGGACTAGCTCCGAGCAGTACTTC. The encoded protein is CASSLRTSSEQYF.